These T cell receptor beta chains were read from a single sample in a study of siplizumab effects on memory and regulatory T cells. Only in-frame clones appear in the TCRdb table, and some are missing; sequencing was by immunoSEQ multiplex PCR. This table has roughly 80,000 clones, approximately 90% appearing once. Sequencing was carried out using Tregs sorted from blood. These receptors came from a human donor in good health. The CDR3 runs from the conserved cysteine through the conserved F or W. Each record gives: J gene, V gene, CDR3 protein.

TRBJ2-1 TRBV5-4 CASSQGTGSYNEQFF
TRBJ2-5 TRBV5-1 CASSPRMLAGNLGETQYF
TRBJ2-3 TRBV4-1 CASSQGASGLVDTQYF
TRBJ2-7 TRBV5-1 CASSLAVGYEQYF
TRBJ1-6 TRBV27 CASRPPQGNNSPLHF
TRBJ1-4 TRBV7-9 CASSFFRDEKLFF
TRBJ1-3 TRBV5-1 CASSPTTGTGNTIYF
TRBJ2-7 TRBV28 CASSFATGTYEQYF
TRBJ2-1 TRBV19 CASSIGTGRNEQFF
TRBJ1-1 TRBV2 CASSADRGTEAFF
TRBJ2-2 TRBV11-3 CASSTLAANTGELFF
TRBJ2-1 TRBV7-6 CASSIGGNEQFF
TRBJ1-1 TRBV11-2 CASSLGPGSNTEAFF
TRBJ2-5 TRBV9 CASSPGRGATETQYF
TRBJ2-1 TRBV4-1 CASSHSSGDSYNEQFF
TRBJ1-3 TRBV2 CASSEVIRNTIYF
TRBJ1-6 TRBV7-9 CASSLVAGGPLHF
TRBJ2-5 TRBV7-7 CASSPAWGLETQYF
TRBJ1-2 TRBV4-2 CASSRMDSYGYTF
TRBJ1-4 TRBV7-8 CASSLVPQSNEKLFF
TRBJ2-1 TRBV18 CASSLEQGNEQFF
TRBJ1-6 TRBV4-1 CASSQDPTGYNSPLHF
TRBJ1-5 TRBV7-2 CASSYRIQGGNQPQHF
TRBJ2-7 TRBV11-1 CASSLPGQGAIYEQYF
TRBJ2-5 TRBV6-5 CASTGQGVETQYF
TRBJ1-6 TRBV4-1 CASSQMGAGGSSPLHF
TRBJ2-4 TRBV19 CASSVPETPRVPKNIQYF
TRBJ1-2 TRBV5-3 CARSLLDRALSSPYYTF
TRBJ2-3 TRBV5-1 CASSRTGRNTKKTDTQYF
TRBJ1-2 TRBV14 CASSQVKGGYTF
TRBJ1-1 TRBV15 CATSRDRSGAGEAFF
TRBJ1-6 TRBV18 CASSPTGKYNSPLHF
TRBJ1-2 TRBV7-6 CASSPQLEGYTF